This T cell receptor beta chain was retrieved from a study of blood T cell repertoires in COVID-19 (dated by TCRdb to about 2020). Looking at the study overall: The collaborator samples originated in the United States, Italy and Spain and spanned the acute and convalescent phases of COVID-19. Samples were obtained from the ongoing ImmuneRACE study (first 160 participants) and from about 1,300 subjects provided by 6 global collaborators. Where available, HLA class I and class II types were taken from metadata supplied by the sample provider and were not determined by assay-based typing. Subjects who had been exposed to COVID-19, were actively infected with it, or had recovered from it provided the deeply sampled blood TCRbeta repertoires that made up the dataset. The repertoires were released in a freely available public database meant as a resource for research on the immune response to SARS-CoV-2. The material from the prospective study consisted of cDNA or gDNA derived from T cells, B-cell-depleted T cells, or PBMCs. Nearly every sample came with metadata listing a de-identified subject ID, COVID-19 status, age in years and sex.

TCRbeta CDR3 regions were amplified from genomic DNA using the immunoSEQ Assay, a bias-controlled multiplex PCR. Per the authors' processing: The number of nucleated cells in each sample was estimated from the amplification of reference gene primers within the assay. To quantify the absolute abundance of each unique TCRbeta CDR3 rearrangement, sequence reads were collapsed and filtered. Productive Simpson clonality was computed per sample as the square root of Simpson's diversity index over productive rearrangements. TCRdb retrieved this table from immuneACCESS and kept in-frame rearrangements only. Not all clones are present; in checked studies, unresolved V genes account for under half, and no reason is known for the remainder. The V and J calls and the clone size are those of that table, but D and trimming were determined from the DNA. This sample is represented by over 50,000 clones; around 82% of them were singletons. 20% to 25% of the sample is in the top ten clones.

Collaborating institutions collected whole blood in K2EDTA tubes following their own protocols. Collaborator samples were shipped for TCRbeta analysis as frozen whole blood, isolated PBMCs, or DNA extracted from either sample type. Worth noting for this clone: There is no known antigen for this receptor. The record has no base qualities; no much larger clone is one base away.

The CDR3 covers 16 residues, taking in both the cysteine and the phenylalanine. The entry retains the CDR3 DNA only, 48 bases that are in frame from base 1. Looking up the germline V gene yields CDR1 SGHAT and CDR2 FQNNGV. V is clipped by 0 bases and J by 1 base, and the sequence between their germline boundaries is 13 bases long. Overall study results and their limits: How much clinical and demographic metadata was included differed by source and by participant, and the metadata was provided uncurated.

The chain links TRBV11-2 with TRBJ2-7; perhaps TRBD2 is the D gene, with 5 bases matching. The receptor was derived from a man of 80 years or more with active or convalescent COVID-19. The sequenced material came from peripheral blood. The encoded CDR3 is CASSLDFGGSSYEQYF. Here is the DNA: TGTGCCAGCAGCTTAGATTTTGGTGGGAGTTCCTACGAGCAGTACTTC.